What follows are 21 T cell receptor beta chains derived from one specimen sequenced in a study of post-analysis software for immune sequencing data. Study-wide results and caveats: When patients were compared with controls, a handful of TRBV segments were more frequent, TRBV5-6, TRBV5-1 and TRBV20-1 among them.

These receptors' antigens are unknown. Every TCR beta cDNA library bore unique molecular identifiers. TCRdb analysed the PCR reads with MiXCR anew, one entry per CDR3 protein. This table holds about 210,000 distinct CDR3 sequences, around 29% found once. The source material was blood. These receptors originate from a girl aged 2 to 17 with multiple sclerosis.

The rearrangement uses TRBV28 and TRBJ1-2; weak D call: TRBD1 (5 bases). CDR1 and CDR2 (germline): MDHEN, SYDVKM. Trimming shortened V by 0 bases and J by 7 bases, and 15 bases separated the two germline ends. This CDR3 comprises 15 residues. The CDR3 here is CASSLCLGTLCGYTF. CDR3 bases: TGTGCCAGCAGTTTATGTCTCGGGACCCTCTGTGGCTACACCTTC.

This chain joins TRBV7-9 and TRBJ2-2; 7 bases align to TRBD1. CDR1 and CDR2 (germline): SEHNR, FQNEAQ (reference sequence). The CDR3 has 16 residues. The ends lost 5 bases at V and 1 base at J; junction bases unmatched: 7. The CDR3, as DNA: TGTGCCAGCAGCCCACCCGGGACAGAGAACACCGGGGAGCTGTTTTTT. This translates into CASSPPGTENTGELFF.

This clonotype has more than one count but fewer than ten. The chain is built from TRBV7-9 and TRBJ1-2; 7 bases are a match to TRBD1. This CDR3 is built from 15 residues. J gave up 6 bases and V 7 bases, and 14 bases lay outside the gene matches. The germline CDR1 and CDR2 sequences are SEHNR and FQNEAQ (reference sequence). As DNA, the CDR3 is TGTGCCAGCAACCCCAGGGGGAACAGGGCGAATGGCTACACCTTC. It is translated as CASNPRGNRANGYTF.

This clonotype was picked up many times. The CDR3 DNA follows: TGCAGTGCTCACCCGACTAGCGGAATTTACGAGCAGTACTTC. It codes for CSAHPTSGIYEQYF. This chain connects TRBV20-1 to TRBJ2-7; 9 positions match TRBD2. Losses at the gene ends were 5 bases for V and 4 bases for J; bases not matched to a gene: 9. Germline lookup yields CDR1 DFQATT and CDR2 SNEGSKA (reference sequence). This CDR3 is 14 amino acids long.

The V gene is TRBV28, the J gene TRBJ2-7; TRBD2 is a possible D gene (6 bases). This CDR3 has 13 amino acids. The ends were cut back, 10 bases at V and 1 base at J, with 14 bases in the middle. From germline, CDR1 is MDHEN and CDR2 SYDVKM. The CDR3 DNA is TGTGCCACGAACCGGGACTCATCCTACGAGCAGTACTTC. Protein sequence: CATNRDSSYEQYF.

This clonotype was counted at least ten times. The chain uses TRBV20-1 and TRBJ1-2; TRBD1 is a possible D gene (5 bases). CDR1 DFQATT and CDR2 SNEGSKA come from the germline V gene (reference sequence). This CDR3 spans 11 amino acids. Trimming took off 6 bases at V and 7 bases at J, with 12 bases between the two ends. The CDR3 region has the DNA TGCAGTGCCCCGGCGGGGGGTGGCTACACCTTC. It is translated as CSAPAGGGYTF.

The chain links TRBV2 to TRBJ2-3, with D possibly being TRBD2 (5 bases). V was pared by 8 bases and J by 6 bases, with 15 bases between. This CDR3 has 13 residues. Germline lookup yields CDR1 SNHLY and CDR2 FYNNEI. The CDR3 nucleotides are TGTGCCAGCGCCCGCCGGGGTCCCGATACGCAGTATTTT. It specifies CASARRGPDTQYF.

By its share, this clonotype is medium-sized. This sequence joins TRBV5-1 and TRBJ2-1; 8 bases map to TRBD2. With 2 bases clipped from V and 0 bases from J, the junction kept 1 base outside the gene matches. The germline gives CDR1 SGHRS, CDR2 YFSETQ. This CDR3 contains 15 residues. CDR3 nucleotides: TGCGCCAGCAGCTTTAGCGGGGACTCCTACAATGAGCAGTTCTTC. Translation gives CASSFSGDSYNEQFF. Full variable domain (remainder filled in from reference TRBV5-1 and TRBJ2-1): KAGVTQTPRYLIKTRGQQVTLSCSPISGHRSVSWYQQTPGQGLQFLFEYFSETQRNKGNFPGRFSGRQFSNSRSEMNVSTLELGDSALYLCASSFSGDSYNEQFFGPGTRLTVL.

The V and J genes are TRBV30 and TRBJ2-7; tentatively, D is TRBD2 (6 bases). In germline, CDR1 is GTSNPN, CDR2 SVGIG (reference sequence). Between the trimmed V and J ends, which lost 3 bases and 6 bases, there was a span of 15 bases. The CDR3 runs 13 residues. The CDR3: CAWSWEEAGEQYF. CDR3 DNA: TGTGCCTGGAGCTGGGAGGAGGCCGGCGAGCAGTACTTC.

This clonotype was seen at least ten times. The chain carries TRBV5-1 and TRBJ2-1; 10 bases align to TRBD2. Germline V gives CDR1 SGHRS, CDR2 YFSETQ. With 5 bases clipped from V and 9 bases from J, the junction kept 5 bases outside the gene matches. The CDR3 totals 13 residues. In DNA form, the CDR3 reads TGCGCCAGCAGGCTTAGCGGGGGGATTGAGCAGTTCTTC. Protein: CASRLSGGIEQFF.

About this clonotype itself: Being one base from a much bigger clone, this may be a read error. The rearrangement links TRBV7-2 to TRBJ2-1, with 7 bases that match TRBD2. Germline loops: CDR1 SGHTA, CDR2 FQGNSA. The CDR3 consists of 15 residues. V lost 6 bases, J lost 4 bases, and 9 bases stayed unmatched. The CDR3 nucleotides read TGTGCCAGCAGTCCCGGAGCGGGGAGTTACAATGAGCAGTTCTTC. Protein: CASSPGAGSYNEQFF.

The chain joins TRBV6-5 to TRBJ1-6, with unresolved D. CDR1 MNHEY and CDR2 SVGAGI come from the germline V gene. Between the trimmed V and J ends, which lost 0 bases and 5 bases, there was a span of 5 bases. The CDR3 loop spans 14 amino acids. The CDR3 loop reads CASSYSNHNSPLHF. CDR3 sequence (DNA): TGTGCCAGCAGTTACTCGAACCATAATTCACCCCTCCACTTT.

This clonotype was counted ten times or more. This sequence joins TRBV20-1 and TRBJ1-2; D is perhaps TRBD1 (5 bases). Trimming left V 3 bases short and J 3 bases short, with 11 bases between. The CDR3 has 13 amino acids. Per the germline V gene, CDR1 is DFQATT and CDR2 is SNEGSKA (reference sequence). This CDR3 is CSARSGTYYGYTF. CDR3 coding DNA: TGCAGTGCTAGGTCCGGGACCTACTATGGCTACACCTTC.

This chain joins TRBV20-1 and TRBJ2-1; 7 bases are shared with TRBD2. CDR3 length equals 15 residues. Germline values: CDR1 DFQATT, CDR2 SNEGSKA (reference sequence). V was pared by 3 bases and J by 4 bases, with 9 bases of the junction left unmatched. CDR3 DNA sequence: TGCAGTGCTAGTCCGCGGGAGCGACTTTACAATGAGCAGTTCTTC. This gives the protein CSASPRERLYNEQFF.

The CDR3 DNA is TGCAGTGCTAGCGACAGGGCCTATGGCTACACCTTC. Its protein product is CSASDRAYGYTF. The V gene is TRBV20-1, the J gene TRBJ1-2; 7 nucleotides align to TRBD1. The germline CDR1 and CDR2 sequences are DFQATT and SNEGSKA (reference sequence). The CDR3 has 12 residues. V lost 3 bases and J lost 4; bases outside the gene matches: 2.

This clonotype has a count of ten or more. The chain links TRBV4-1 to TRBJ1-2, with TRBD1 as a possible D gene (6 bases). Trimming shortened V by 0 bases and J by 2 bases, and 13 bases separated the two germline ends. This CDR3 region has 16 residues. The V gene's germline CDR1 is MGHRA and CDR2 YSYEKL. In nucleotides, the CDR3 is TGCGCCAGCAGCCAAGAGCCGACAGGCAGCAACTATGGCTACACCTTC. Protein product: CASSQEPTGSNYGYTF.

This clonotype was found many times. The J gene is TRBJ2-7, the V gene TRBV28; the D is unclear. Germline V lookup: CDR1 MDHEN, CDR2 SYDVKM. The CDR3 is 12 residues long. V lost 5 bases to trimming and J lost 5 bases, with 10 bases between them. The CDR3 loop reads CASSATPHEQYF. CDR3 bases: TGTGCCAGCAGTGCAACTCCTCACGAGCAGTACTTC.

The chain couples TRBV5-1 to TRBJ1-1; possible D gene TRBD1, 5 bases. This CDR3 comprises 14 residues. Germline V gene data show CDR1 as SGHRS and CDR2 as YFSETQ. With 3 bases removed from V and 3 bases from J, the gap between germline ends came to 12 bases. This CDR3 is CASSWGPADTEAFF. CDR3 nucleotides: TGCGCCAGCAGCTGGGGACCCGCTGACACTGAAGCTTTCTTT.

The V and J genes are TRBV5-1 and TRBJ1-4, with TRBD1 identical over 12 bases. CDR1 is SGHRS and CDR2 is YFSETQ in the germline V gene. This CDR3 has 16 amino acids. The junction had 8 bases not matched to a gene; V was cut back by 3 bases and J by 8 bases. The CDR3 loop reads CASSSGTGGAEEKLFF. CDR3 DNA: TGCGCCAGCAGCTCCGGGACAGGGGGCGCTGAGGAAAAACTGTTTTTT. Looking up the rest from reference TRBV5-1 and TRBJ1-4 gives the full variable domain: KAGVTQTPRYLIKTRGQQVTLSCSPISGHRSVSWYQQTPGQGLQFLFEYFSETQRNKGNFPGRFSGRQFSNSRSEMNVSTLELGDSALYLCASSSGTGGAEEKLFFGSGTQLSVL.

This clonotype occurred a few times. The V and J genes are TRBV3-1 and TRBJ2-7, with 8 bases that match TRBD1. This CDR3 region has 15 residues. The germline V gene encodes CDR1 LGHDT and CDR2 YNNKEL (reference sequence). J lost 7 bases, V lost 0 bases, and 8 bases had no gene match. The CDR3 nucleotides read TGTGCCAGCAGCCAAGATCCCCAGGGGGCCGGTGAGCAGTACTTC. Amino acid sequence: CASSQDPQGAGEQYF.

V and J are TRBV12-3 or TRBV12-4 and TRBJ1-5; possibly TRBD1 for D (6 bases). The CDR3 is 15 amino acids. Deletions cut 2 bases from V and 4 bases from J, with 12 bases between. The CDR3 DNA reads TGTGCCAGCAGTTTATCCGTAAGGGGGAATCAGCCCCAGCATTTT. Translation: CASSLSVRGNQPQHF.